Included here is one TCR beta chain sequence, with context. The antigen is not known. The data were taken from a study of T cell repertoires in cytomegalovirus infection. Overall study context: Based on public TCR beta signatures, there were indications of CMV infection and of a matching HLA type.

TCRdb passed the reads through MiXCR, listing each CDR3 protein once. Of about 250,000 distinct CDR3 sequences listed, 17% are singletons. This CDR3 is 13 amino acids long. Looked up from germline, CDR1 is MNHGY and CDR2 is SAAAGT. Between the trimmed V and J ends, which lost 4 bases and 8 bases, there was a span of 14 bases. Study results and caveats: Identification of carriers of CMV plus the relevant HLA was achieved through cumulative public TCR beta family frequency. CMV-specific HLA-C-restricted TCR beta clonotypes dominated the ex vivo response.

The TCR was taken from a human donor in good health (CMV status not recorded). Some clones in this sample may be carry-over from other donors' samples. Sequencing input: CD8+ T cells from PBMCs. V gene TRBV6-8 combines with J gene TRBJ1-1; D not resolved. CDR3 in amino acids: CASSSRSSTEAFF. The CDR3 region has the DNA TGTGCCAGCAGTTCCCGGTCCAGTACAGAAGCTTTCTTT.